The present T cell receptor beta chain was sequenced within a study of cytotoxic CD8 clonotypes in ibrutinib-treated CLL. In the study overall: The sample average was roughly 240,000 productive templates and approximately 94,000 productive rearrangements. Study conclusions and caveats: Clonality increased with ibrutinib response but returned toward baseline at progression.

Sequenced by immunoSEQ multiplex PCR; TCRdb stores in-frame clones only, minus some. The table has around 50,000 clones, 56% seen once. A note on this clone: Its antigen is currently unknown.

The source material was PBMCs, sampled after 24 months of ibrutinib treatment. This clonotype was sampled from a human donor with chronic lymphocytic leukemia.

CDR3 nucleotide sequence: TGTGCCAGCAGCCCCGAGCCGGCCTATGGCTACACCTTC. Translation: CASSPEPAYGYTF. The chain has TRBV11-1 and TRBJ1-2; no clear D gene. The CDR3 sequence is 13 residues long. Germline V gene sequence: CDR1 SGHAT, CDR2 FQDESV (reference sequence). V lost 5 bases, J lost 4 bases, and 11 bases lay in between.